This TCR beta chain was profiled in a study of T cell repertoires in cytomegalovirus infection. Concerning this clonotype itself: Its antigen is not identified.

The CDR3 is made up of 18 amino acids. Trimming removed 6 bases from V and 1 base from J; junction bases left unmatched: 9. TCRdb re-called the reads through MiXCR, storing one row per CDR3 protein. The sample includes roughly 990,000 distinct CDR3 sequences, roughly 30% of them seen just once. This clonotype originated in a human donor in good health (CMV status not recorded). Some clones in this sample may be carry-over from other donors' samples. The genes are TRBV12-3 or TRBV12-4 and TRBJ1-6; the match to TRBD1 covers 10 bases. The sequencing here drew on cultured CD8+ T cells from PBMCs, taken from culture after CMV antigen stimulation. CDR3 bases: TGTGCCAGCAGCCGAGACCGGGACAGGGGATCCTATAATTCACCCCTCCACTTT. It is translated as CASSRDRDRGSYNSPLHF.